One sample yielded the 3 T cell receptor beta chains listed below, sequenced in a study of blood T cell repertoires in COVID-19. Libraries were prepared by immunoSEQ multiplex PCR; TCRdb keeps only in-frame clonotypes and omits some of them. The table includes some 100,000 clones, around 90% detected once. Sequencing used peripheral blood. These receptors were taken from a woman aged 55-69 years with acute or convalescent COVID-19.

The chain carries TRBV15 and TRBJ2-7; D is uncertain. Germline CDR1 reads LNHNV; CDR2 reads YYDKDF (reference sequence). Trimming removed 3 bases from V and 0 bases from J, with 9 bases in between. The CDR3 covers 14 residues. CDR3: CATSSGSSSYEQYF. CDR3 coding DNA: TGTGCCACCAGCAGCGGGTCCAGCTCCTACGAGCAGTACTTC.

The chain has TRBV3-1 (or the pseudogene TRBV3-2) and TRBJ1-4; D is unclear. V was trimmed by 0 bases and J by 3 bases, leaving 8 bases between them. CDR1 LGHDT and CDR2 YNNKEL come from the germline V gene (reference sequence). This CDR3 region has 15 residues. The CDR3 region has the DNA TGTGCCAGCAGCCAAGATTTCTCGGCTAATGAAAAACTGTTTTTT. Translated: CASSQDFSANEKLFF.

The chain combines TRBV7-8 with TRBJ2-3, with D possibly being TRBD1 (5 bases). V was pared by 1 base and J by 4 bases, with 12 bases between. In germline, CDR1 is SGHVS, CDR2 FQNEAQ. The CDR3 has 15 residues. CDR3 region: CASSLGTITSDTQYF. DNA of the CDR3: TGTGCCAGCAGCTTAGGGACAATCACCTCAGATACGCAGTATTTT. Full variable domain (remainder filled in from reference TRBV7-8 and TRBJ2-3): GAGVSQSPRYKVAKRGQDVALRCDPISGHVSLFWYQQALGQGPEFLTYFQNEAQLDKSGLPSDRFFAERPEGSVSTLKIQRTQQEDSAVYLCASSLGTITSDTQYFGPGTRLTVL.